Below, 13 T cell receptor beta chains from the same sample are listed, as sequenced in a study of T cells in women clearing cervical HPV infection. TCRdb's table, derived via immunoSEQ multiplex PCR, lists solely in-frame clones and lacks some. The listing records roughly 30,000 clones. The sample comprised blood buffy coat. These receptors were obtained from a woman aged 18-70 years with a cervical HPV16 infection that either progressed to CIN3+ or cleared (not recorded which).

A remark on this clone: Read data end 3 residues before the CDR3 end; the end is taken from the germline J gene. The chain has TRBV4-1 and TRBJ2-5; 8 bases are shared with TRBD2. With V trimmed by 2 bases and J by 7 bases, 15 bases remained unmatched. Germline CDR1 and CDR2: MGHRA and YSYEKL. This CDR3 has 17 amino acids. The CDR3 bases that were read are TGCGCCAGCAGCCAATTGATTGCGGGAGGATCTTCGGGGACC. It codes for CASSQLIAGGSSGT. The entire CDR3 reads CASSQLIAGGSSGTQYF.

Of note for this clone: Sequencing ends 3 residues short of the CDR3 end; the germline J gene provides the rest. V gene TRBV28 combines with J gene TRBJ2-7, with TRBD1 as a possible D gene (6 bases). CDR3 size: 15 residues. In germline, CDR1 is MDHEN, CDR2 SYDVKM. The germline V and J ends were trimmed by 7 bases and 2 bases, with 18 bases remaining between them. CDR3 sequence reads: CASTHWGLGAYEQYF. Incomplete CDR3 DNA: TGTGCCAGCACCCATTGGGGGCTCGGGGCCTACGAG.

A word on this clone: The read stops 3 residues short of the end of the CDR3; the missing end is completed from the germline J gene. The chain combines TRBV2 with TRBJ1-1, with D tentatively TRBD1 (6 bases). Deletions cut 7 bases from V and 2 bases from J, with 17 bases between. This CDR3 spans 15 amino acids. CDR1 and CDR2 from the germline V gene are SNHLY and FYNNEI. The covered CDR3 bases are TGTGCCAGCAACAAATTCCGGGACACCAACACTGAA. Its protein product is CASNKFRDTNTE. Given in full, the CDR3 is CASNKFRDTNTEAFF.

A word on this clone: Coverage ceases 3 residues before the CDR3 finishes, and the germline J gene fills in the end. This chain uses TRBV20-1 with TRBJ2-1, with 9 bases lining up with TRBD1. The CDR3 loop spans 14 amino acids. The germline V gene encodes CDR1 DFQATT and CDR2 SNEGSKA (reference sequence). V lost 6 bases, J lost 7 bases, and 10 bases stayed unmatched. Incomplete CDR3 DNA: TGCAGTGCCACTGACAGGGGGATTCGTAATGAG. It codes for CSATDRGIRNE. The full CDR3 sequence reads CSATDRGIRNEQFF.

About this clone: At one end the junction does not follow the germline gene, possibly because of a read error. The DNA read from the CDR3 is TGTGCCAGCAGGGAAGAGACAGGGGGTGGC. Protein: CASREETGGG. The whole CDR3 sequence reads CASREETGGGYTF. The chain is built from TRBV2 and TRBJ1-2; 9 bases are shared with TRBD1. The read falls 3 residues short of the CDR3 end, and the missing part is taken from the germline J gene. There are 13 residues in the CDR3. The V gene's germline CDR1 is SNHLY and CDR2 FYNNEI.

Comment on this clone: The read halts 3 residues ahead of the CDR3 end, with the missing end drawn from the germline J gene. The chain has TRBV7-8 and TRBJ2-1, with TRBD2 identical over 10 bases. The germline V gene encodes CDR1 SGHVS and CDR2 FQNEAQ. CDR3 size: 18 residues. V lost 4 bases to trimming and J lost 7 bases; unmatched junction nucleotides: 16. The CDR3 DNA, read in part, is TGTGCCAGCAGCTCCAGAGCTCTAGCGGGAGTCGTCGGTAATGAG. The encoded protein is CASSSRALAGVVGNE. The full CDR3 protein is CASSSRALAGVVGNEQFF.

Comment on this clone: Read coverage stops 3 residues before the CDR3 terminus; the germline J gene supplies the remainder. The genes are TRBV7-2 and TRBJ2-7; D is ambiguous. This CDR3 has 14 residues. Germline V CDR1 and CDR2: SGHTA, FQGNSA. V lost 1 base and J 2 bases, leaving 9 bases between the germline ends. The CDR3 spells CASSLDGPTYEQYF. Partial CDR3 DNA: TGTGCCAGCAGCTTAGACGGTCCAACCTACGAG.

To note about this clone: The CDR3 goes on 3 residues after the read ends, and that part is filled in from the germline J gene. V gene TRBV5-1 combines with J gene TRBJ2-7; TRBD2 aligns across 9 bases. Germline CDR1 SGHRS, CDR2 YFSETQ. After removal of 5 bases from V and 3 bases from J, the junction contained 6 bases not matched to a gene. This CDR3 is 14 amino acids long. CDR3 sequence: CASREGTSNYEQYF. The sequenced CDR3 bases are TGCGCCAGCAGGGAGGGGACTAGCAACTACGAG.

About this clone itself: The read terminates 3 residues ahead of where the CDR3 ends, so the germline J gene completes it. This chain uses TRBV19 with TRBJ1-1; D possibly corresponds to TRBD1 (6 bases). From germline, CDR1 is LNHDA and CDR2 SQIVND (reference sequence). The germline V and J ends were trimmed by 5 bases and 3 bases, with 13 bases remaining between them. The CDR3 has 14 residues. The sequenced part of the CDR3 DNA is TGTGCCAGTAGTCCGACGCAGGGGCACACTGAA. Protein product: CASSPTQGHTE. The whole CDR3 is CASSPTQGHTEAFF.

Concerning this clone: From the germline J gene comes the end of the CDR3, since the read stops 3 residues before it. The V gene is TRBV30, the J gene TRBJ2-3; 7 nucleotides agree with TRBD1. CDR3 length equals 14 residues. The V gene's germline CDR1 is GTSNPN and CDR2 SVGIG (reference sequence). With 3 bases clipped from V and 3 bases from J, the junction kept 6 bases outside the gene matches. CDR3 bases read: TGTGCCTGGAGACAGGGGATGTGGACAGATACG. It specifies CAWRQGMWTDT. Given in full, the CDR3 is CAWRQGMWTDTQYF.

With regard to this clone: The CDR3 is cut off 3 residues early in the read; its end comes from the germline J gene. The J gene is TRBJ2-3, the V gene TRBV11-2; no clear D. Trimming shortened V by 0 bases and J by 2 bases, and 3 bases separated the two germline ends. This CDR3 spans 13 amino acids. Looked up from germline, CDR1 is SGHAT and CDR2 is FQNNGV. Incomplete CDR3 DNA: TGTGCCAGCAGCTTAGACCTCACAGATACG. Its translation is CASSLDLTDT. The entire CDR3 protein is CASSLDLTDTQYF.

Of note for this clone: The CDR3 is cut off 3 residues early in the read; its end comes from the germline J gene. V and J are TRBV18 and TRBJ1-1; weak D call: TRBD1 (6 bases). The germline V and J ends were trimmed by 1 base and 0 bases, with 21 bases remaining between them. This CDR3 is built from 19 residues. CDR1 and CDR2 (germline): KGHSH, LQKENI. The CDR3 loop reads CASSPRGHGGEEVNTEAFF. CDR3 DNA, as far as it was read: TGTGCCAGCTCACCACGAGGGCATGGGGGCGAAGAGGTGAACACTGAA.

Remarks on this clone: The read ends 3 residues shy of where the CDR3 ends; the end is completed using the germline J gene. This sequence joins TRBV27 and TRBJ2-7; 10 bases match TRBD1. Germline CDR1 and CDR2: MNHEY and SMNVEV (reference sequence). This CDR3 region has 16 residues. The V segment lost 0 bases and the J segment 4 bases; nucleotides outside the gene matches: 6. Partial CDR3 DNA: TGTGCCAGCAGTTTATCCTGGGACAGGGGTTTATACGAG. Amino acids: CASSLSWDRGLYE. The full CDR3 is CASSLSWDRGLYEQYF.